This paragraph covers one TCR beta chain sequence. In this sample, this clone turned up a few times. Its antigen target is currently unknown. Per-base qualities were not stored, and no clone one base away is much larger. From each donor, a single peripheral blood sample of approximately 0.11 L on average was drawn into heparinised tubes. Naive, central memory, regulatory and stem cell-like memory CD4+ T cells were sorted on a BD FACSAria II using a panel including CD45RO, CCR7, CD25, CD127, CD95 and CD27. A purity above 95% was achieved for all sorted populations. PBMCs were isolated immediately by Lymphoprep density gradient centrifugation and stained directly without culture. Samples were stained and sorted in pairs, with one healthy donor and one patient per experiment, so that batch effects were minimized. The High Capacity cDNA Reverse Transcription Kit was used to reverse transcribe all of the isolated RNA, meaning that expressed TCRB transcripts were what got sequenced. Naive, central memory and regulatory T cell samples underwent deep immunoSEQ sequencing, averaging around 3.6 million total reads per sample. After sorted cells were lysed in RLT buffer, RNA was extracted with DNase-treated RNeasy Micro or Mini kits, with the choice depending on cell number. To prevent cross-contamination, each cell subset was processed individually, whereas patient and healthy donor samples were processed jointly. The immunoSEQ multiplex PCR was used to amplify TCRB sequences from cDNA, generating 87-bp fragments that spanned the CDR3 region. Sequencing of the amplicons was done on the Illumina HiSeq platform. Under the source paper's analysis protocol: PCR bias was corrected computationally using synthetic template baselines, and reads within Hamming distance 2 were collapsed, with unmergeable singletons discarded. Reads were aligned against IMGT to assign V, D and J genes, CDR3 length and insertions or deletions at six rearrangement sites. Within each subset, clonotype counts were normalized to sorted cell number, after which true diversity and Gini coefficients were computed with the tcR R package. The overlap coefficient, calculated on TCRB nucleotide sequences, was used to quantify repertoire sharing. Out-of-frame TCRB sequences from naive cells were analyzed as a proxy for the pre-selection repertoire. TCRdb holds this immuneACCESS table with in-frame rearrangements only. Some clones are missing; in checked studies, unresolved V genes explain under half, and the rest has no known cause. V, J and clone size derive from that table, while D and trimming were established from the DNA sequence. The sample yields 680,000 or so clones; less than 20% were counted once. The ten largest clones capture about 0.097% of the sample.

V is cut by 0 bases and J by 7 bases, and the space between the germline ends is 22 bases. Taken from cysteine to phenylalanine, the CDR3 has 17 residues. Only CDR3 DNA is held: 51 bases, read in frame from base 1. In the germline V gene, CDR1 corresponds to SGDLS and CDR2 to YYNGEE. The data derive from a study of beta chain features in type 1 diabetes (dated 2018 in TCRdb). Concerning the study at large: Patients and healthy donors did not differ in mean age, gender distribution, total cell number or subset yield. Regulatory and stem cell-like memory subsets were isolated from only 8 patients and roughly eight healthy donors, whereas naive and central memory subsets came from all 30 or so donors. The study compared the TCRB repertoires of sorted circulating CD4+ T cell subsets in recently diagnosed type 1 diabetes patients with those in matched healthy donors. Across all samples, approximately 100 million sorted cells were examined, and cell number per subset correlated strongly with RNA yield. What the authors observed across the whole study: Because cDNA was sequenced instead of genomic DNA, highly expressing activated cells could be over-represented, though the groups showed no difference in activation or CD3 levels. Naive, central memory and regulatory TCRB repertoires appeared to be more similar among patients than among healthy donors. Fewer insertions and more nucleotide deletions at VDJ recombination sites were observed in patients with type 1 diabetes, implying thymic rearrangement abnormalities. PCR might favor shorter templates, but patient and control samples were amplified and corrected together, so any skew would affect both groups equally. A moderate but significant shortening of TCRB CDR3 length was observed in type 1 diabetes patients in all four CD4+ subsets. Because small numbers of individuals were included in the HLA sub-analyses, any influence of HLA type on TCRB rearrangement was left unresolved.

The sequence was obtained from a man younger than 35 in good health. The sequencing input was naive CD4+ T cells from blood. The cell subset or site label corresponds to: true naive CD4+ T cells. This receptor chain uses TRBV9 and TRBJ1-2, with the D gene not clear enough to name. In nucleotide form, the sequence is TGTGCCAGCAGCGTAGATCCGGGAGGGTATGTATGGAGTGGCTACACCTTC. Its translation reads: CASSVDPGGYVWSGYTF.